Below, 5 T cell receptor beta chains from the same sample are listed, as sequenced in a study of blood T cells in healthy people across ages. A second about 6 to 12 cycle PCR used barcoded and J-beta primers. TCRdb recomputed calls from the 5' RACE reads with MiXCR, one row per CDR3 protein. The sample holds about 800,000 distinct CDR3 sequences, around a quarter seen once. The same data also went into a second study, on T cells of mothers and their children.

Material: blood. The source is a boy between 10 and 17 years old in good health.

This chain links TRBV2 with TRBJ1-1; D gene uncertain. Between the trimmed V and J ends, which lost 6 bases and 1 base, there was a span of 9 bases. Per germline, CDR1 SNHLY and CDR2 FYNNEI. The CDR3 covers 13 residues. CDR3 loop: CASRRDPNTEAFF. As DNA, the CDR3 is TGTGCCAGCAGGCGGGATCCGAACACTGAAGCTTTCTTT.

This sequence joins TRBV5-1 and TRBJ2-7; no firm D call. Trimming shortened V by 0 bases and J by 0 bases, and 13 bases separated the two germline ends. Germline CDR1 and CDR2: SGHRS and YFSETQ. The CDR3 runs to 16 residues. The CDR3 is CASSLVGYPLSYEQYF. CDR3 sequence (DNA): TGCGCCAGCAGCTTGGTTGGGTACCCCCTCTCCTACGAGCAGTACTTC.

The chain uses TRBV6-5 and TRBJ2-1, with 10 bases matching TRBD1. V lost 2 bases and J lost 9; bases outside the gene matches: 7. This CDR3 contains 15 residues. Germline V gene data show CDR1 as MNHEY and CDR2 as SVGAGI. The CDR3 nucleotides read TGTGCCAGCAGTTACCTGGGACAGGGGAGGGTTGAGCAGTTCTTC. The encoded protein is CASSYLGQGRVEQFF.

V usage is TRBV7-6 and J usage is TRBJ2-1; TRBD2 matches 9 bases. The CDR3 spans 16 residues. Unmatched junction bases numbered 8, after V lost 6 bases and J lost 2 bases. Per the germline V gene, CDR1 is SGHVS and CDR2 is FNYEAQ. Written as DNA, the CDR3 is TGTGCCAGCAGTAATGACGGACTAGCGACCTACAATGAGCAGTTCTTC. It codes for CASSNDGLATYNEQFF.

V gene TRBV29-1 combines with J gene TRBJ1-4; D is ambiguous. Germline CDR1 SQVTM, CDR2 ANQGSEA. CDR3 length: 12 residues. Between the trimmed V and J ends, which lost 5 bases and 6 bases, there was a span of 10 bases. The CDR3 DNA reads as TGCAGCGTTTCCGCTGCCGATGAAAAACTGTTTTTT. Protein: CSVSAADEKLFF.